This T cell receptor beta chain derives from a study of T cell responses to AZD1222 COVID-19 vaccine. Overall study findings and caveats: The study found Spike-specific TCR breadth and depth rose after two AZD1222 doses. Spike-spanning, vaccine-associated CD4 TCRs were dominant at 160-218 and 743-854. The donors showed a predominance of white British ancestry and of females, with possible underestimation of clonal diversity.

Concerning this clone: As yet, its antigen is unknown.

V gave up 1 base and J gave up 3 bases; unmatched junction bases: 3. Germline V gene data show CDR1 as KGHDR and CDR2 as SFDVKD. This CDR3 is built from 15 residues. Produced via immunoSEQ multiplex PCR; TCRdb's table is partial and in-frame only. The sample yields about 100,000 clones, around nine tenths seen once. The sample in question was peripheral blood, obtained on day 0 of AZD1222 vaccination. The chain has TRBV24-1 and TRBJ2-3, with 7 bases identical to TRBD1. This TCR came from an adult in good health. The CDR3, as DNA: TGTGCCACCAGTGATTTAGGGACAGAGACAGATACGCAGTATTTT. This gives the protein CATSDLGTETDTQYF.